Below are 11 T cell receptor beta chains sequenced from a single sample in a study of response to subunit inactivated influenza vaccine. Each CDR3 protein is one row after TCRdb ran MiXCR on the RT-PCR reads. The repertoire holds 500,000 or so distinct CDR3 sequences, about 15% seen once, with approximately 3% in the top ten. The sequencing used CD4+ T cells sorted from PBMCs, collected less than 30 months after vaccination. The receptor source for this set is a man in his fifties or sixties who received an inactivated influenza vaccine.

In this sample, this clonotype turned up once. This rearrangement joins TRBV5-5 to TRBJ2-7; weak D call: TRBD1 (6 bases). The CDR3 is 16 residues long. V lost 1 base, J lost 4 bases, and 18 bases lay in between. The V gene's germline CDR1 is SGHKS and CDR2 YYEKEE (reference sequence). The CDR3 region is CASSLSLRTGRYEQYF. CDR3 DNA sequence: TGTGCCAGCAGCTTGTCGCTCCGTACAGGGAGATACGAGCAGTACTTC.

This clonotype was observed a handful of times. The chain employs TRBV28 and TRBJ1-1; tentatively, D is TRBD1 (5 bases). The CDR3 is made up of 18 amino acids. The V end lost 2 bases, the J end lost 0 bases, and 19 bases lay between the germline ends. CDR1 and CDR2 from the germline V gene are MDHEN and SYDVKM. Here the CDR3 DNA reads TGTGCCAGCAGTTTACCCTCGACCCCACAGGAGATGAACACTGAAGCTTTCTTT. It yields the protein CASSLPSTPQEMNTEAFF. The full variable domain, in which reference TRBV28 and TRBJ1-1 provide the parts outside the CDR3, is DVKVTQSSRYLVKRTGEKVFLECVQDMDHENMFWYRQDPGLGLRLIYFSYDVKMKEKGDIPEGYSVSREKKERFSLILESASTNQTSMYLCASSLPSTPQEMNTEAFFGQGTRLTVV.

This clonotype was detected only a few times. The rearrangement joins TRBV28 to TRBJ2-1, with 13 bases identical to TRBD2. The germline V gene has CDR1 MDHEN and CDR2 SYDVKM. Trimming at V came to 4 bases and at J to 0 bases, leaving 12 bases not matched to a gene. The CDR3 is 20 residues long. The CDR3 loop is CASSSIRLAGGTSSYNEQFF. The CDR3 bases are TGTGCCAGCAGTTCAATCAGACTAGCGGGGGGAACTAGCTCCTACAATGAGCAGTTCTTC.

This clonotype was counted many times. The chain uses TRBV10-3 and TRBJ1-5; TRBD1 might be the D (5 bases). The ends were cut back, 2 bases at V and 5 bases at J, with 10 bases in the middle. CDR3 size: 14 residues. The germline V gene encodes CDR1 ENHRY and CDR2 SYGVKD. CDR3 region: CAISEGGLHQPQHF. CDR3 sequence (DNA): TGTGCCATCAGTGAGGGGGGTTTGCATCAGCCCCAGCATTTT.

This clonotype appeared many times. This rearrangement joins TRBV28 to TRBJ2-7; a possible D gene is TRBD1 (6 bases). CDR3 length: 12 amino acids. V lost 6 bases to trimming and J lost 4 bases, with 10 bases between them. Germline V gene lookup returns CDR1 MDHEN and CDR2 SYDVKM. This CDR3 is CASRQGSYEQYF. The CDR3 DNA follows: TGTGCCAGCAGACAGGGATCATACGAGCAGTACTTC.

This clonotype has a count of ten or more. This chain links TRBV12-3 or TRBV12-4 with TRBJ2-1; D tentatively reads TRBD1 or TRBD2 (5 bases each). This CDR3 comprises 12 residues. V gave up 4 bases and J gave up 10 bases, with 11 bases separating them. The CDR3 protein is CASSWGGGEQFF. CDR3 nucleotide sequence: TGTGCCAGCAGTTGGGGTGGGGGAGAGCAGTTCTTC.

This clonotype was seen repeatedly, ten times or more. The CDR3 nucleotides read TGTGCCAGCAGCTTGGGACATCCTTGGGACACCGGGGAGCTGTTTTTT. Translation gives CASSLGHPWDTGELFF. V is TRBV5-6 and J is TRBJ2-2, with D hard to call. The CDR3 runs 16 residues. The germline CDR1 and CDR2 sequences are SGHDT and YYEEEE. V dropped 0 bases and J dropped 3 bases, with 12 bases sitting between them. The full variable domain, with the rest looked up from reference TRBV5-6 and TRBJ2-2, is DAGVTQSPTHLIKTRGQQVTLRCSPKSGHDTVSWYQQALGQGPQFIFQYYEEEERQRGNFPDRFSGHQFPNYSSELNVNALLLGDSALYLCASSLGHPWDTGELFFGEGSRLTVL.

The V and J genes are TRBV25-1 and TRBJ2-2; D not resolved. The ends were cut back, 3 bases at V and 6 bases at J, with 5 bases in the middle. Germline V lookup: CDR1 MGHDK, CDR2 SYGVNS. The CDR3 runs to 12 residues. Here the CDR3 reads CASSDVAGELFF. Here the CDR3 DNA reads TGTGCCAGCAGTGACGTAGCCGGGGAGCTGTTTTTT. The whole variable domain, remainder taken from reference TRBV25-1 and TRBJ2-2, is EADIYQTPRYLVIGTGKKITLECSQTMGHDKMYWYQQDPGMELHLIHYSYGVNSTEKGDLSSESTVSRIRTEHFPLTLESARPSHTSQYLCASSDVAGELFFGEGSRLTVL.

The CDR3 bases are TGCAGTGCTCTTCCCCGAGGGCGGCCTAATGAAAAACTGTTTTTT. This sequence encodes CSALPRGRPNEKLFF. The chain joins TRBV20-1 to TRBJ1-4; D unresolved. V gave up 5 bases and J gave up 3 bases, with 16 bases separating them. There are 15 residues in the CDR3. Germline loops: CDR1 DFQATT, CDR2 SNEGSKA (reference sequence).

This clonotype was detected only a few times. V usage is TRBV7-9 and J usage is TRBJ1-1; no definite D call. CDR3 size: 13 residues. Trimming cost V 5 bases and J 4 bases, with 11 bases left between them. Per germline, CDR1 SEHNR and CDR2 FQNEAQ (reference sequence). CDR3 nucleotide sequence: TGTGCCAGCAGCCAGCGCACGGCCACTGAAGCTTTCTTT. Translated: CASSQRTATEAFF.

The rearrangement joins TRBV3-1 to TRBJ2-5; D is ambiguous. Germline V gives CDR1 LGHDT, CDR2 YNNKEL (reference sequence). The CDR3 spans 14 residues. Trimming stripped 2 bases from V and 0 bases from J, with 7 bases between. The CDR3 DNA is TGTGCCAGCAGCCAACTAAGGGACCAAGAGACCCAGTACTTC. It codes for CASSQLRDQETQYF.